These 15 T cell receptor beta chains share one sample of origin, sequenced in a study of spatial heterogeneity in lung cancer. Using its own MiXCR run on the 5' RACE reads, TCRdb lists one record per CDR3 protein. The sample yields some 6,900 distinct CDR3 sequences, around 15% seen once. The time point was: sample taken at primary tumor resection. No cognate antigen is known for these TCRs. General study findings and limits: For expanded intratumoral alpha and beta TCRs, counts tracked tumor mutation counts.

The material was lung tumor tissue, obtained at surgery. All receptors come from a male donor with early-stage non-small cell lung cancer.

This clonotype has at least ten counts. Since the library was made to target alpha chains, this beta chain is a stray read and its abundance is not meaningful. The J gene is TRBJ2-7, the V gene TRBV28, with TRBD1 as a possible D gene (6 bases). The V gene lost 6 bases and the J gene lost 4 bases, with 13 bases spanning the gap. CDR3 length: 13 residues. Germline CDR1 is MDHEN and CDR2 is SYDVKM. The CDR3 bases are TGTGCCAGCAGAGTTACAGGGATTTACGAGCAGTACTTC. Encoded protein: CASRVTGIYEQYF.

This clonotype is labeled medium-sized. This beta chain turned up in a library designed for alpha chains; as an off-target read, its abundance says little. The CDR3 bases are TGCAGTTCACCGGGGGACTATGGCTACACCTTC. It translates to CSSPGDYGYTF. The chain employs TRBV20-1 and TRBJ1-2; a possible D gene is TRBD1 (5 bases). There are 11 residues in the CDR3. Per the germline V gene, CDR1 is DFQATT and CDR2 is SNEGSKA (reference sequence). Trimming removed 8 bases from V and 3 bases from J, with 10 bases in between.

This clonotype is termed medium-sized. This beta chain is an off-target read within a library intended for alpha chains, so its frequency means little. V and J are TRBV27 and TRBJ1-1, with unresolved D. This CDR3 comprises 14 residues. V was cut by 0 bases and J by 1 base, with 6 bases left in between. Germline values: CDR1 MNHEY, CDR2 SMNVEV (reference sequence). This CDR3 reads CASSLSEWNTEAFF. CDR3 DNA sequence: TGTGCCAGCAGTTTATCGGAGTGGAACACTGAAGCTTTCTTT.

A note on this clonotype: The library was built for alpha chains, so this beta chain is an off-target read and its size means little. The chain links TRBV11-2 to TRBJ2-5; D is undetermined. The V gene lost 3 bases and the J gene lost 2 bases, with 7 bases spanning the gap. Germline values: CDR1 SGHAT, CDR2 FQNNGV. The CDR3 has 13 residues. CDR3 region: CASSLGGQETQYF. The CDR3 coding sequence is TGTGCCAGCAGCTTGGGCGGACAAGAGACCCAGTACTTC.

This clonotype was observed a handful of times. This beta chain appears as a stray read in a library generated for alpha chains; its size is not informative. The chain joins TRBV20-1 to TRBJ2-1; 10 nucleotides line up with TRBD2. Germline V gene lookup returns CDR1 DFQATT and CDR2 SNEGSKA (reference sequence). CDR3 length: 17 residues. Trimming at V came to 0 bases and at J to 3 bases, leaving 8 bases not matched to a gene. The DNA for the CDR3 is TGCAGTGCTAGAGATCGCCATTCTAGCGGGAGCTACAATGAGCAGTTCTTC. Protein: CSARDRHSSGSYNEQFF.

With regard to this clonotype: Because this beta chain is a stray read in a library intended to capture alpha chains, its abundance should not be given much weight. The rearrangement joins TRBV7-9 to TRBJ1-4; D is perhaps TRBD1 (5 bases). The ends were cut back, 1 base at V and 4 bases at J, with 10 bases in the middle. Per the germline V gene, CDR1 is SEHNR and CDR2 is FQNEAQ (reference sequence). CDR3 length: 15 residues. The CDR3 bases are TGTGCCAGCAGCTTAGGGGGCAGCCTTAATGAAAAACTGTTTTTT. It specifies CASSLGGSLNEKLFF.

Note on this clonotype: A library prepared for alpha chains yielded this beta chain as an off-target read; its size is of little meaning. The CDR3 sequence is CSARISSYEQYF. Here the CDR3 DNA reads TGCAGTGCTAGGATTTCCTCCTACGAGCAGTACTTC. The rearrangement joins TRBV20-1 to TRBJ2-7; D is uncertain. Trimming removed 3 bases at V and 0 bases at J, with 6 bases between. The CDR3 contains 12 residues. Germline V CDR1 and CDR2: DFQATT, SNEGSKA (reference sequence).

In this sample, this clonotype turned up many times. This beta chain lies outside the target of a library built for alpha chains; its clone size means little. The rearrangement uses TRBV5-5 and TRBJ1-2, with D perhaps matching TRBD1 (5 bases). The CDR3 extends over 15 amino acids. In germline, CDR1 is SGHKS, CDR2 YYEKEE (reference sequence). The V end was cut by 4 bases, the J end by 4 bases, with 17 bases between. The CDR3 is CASSAARGPTYGYTF. The CDR3 DNA reads TGTGCCAGCAGCGCGGCTAGGGGACCGACCTATGGCTACACCTTC.

This clonotype was detected ten times or more. This beta chain turned up in a library designed for alpha chains; as an off-target read, its abundance says little. This chain links TRBV28 with TRBJ1-5; D ambiguous. V dropped 6 bases and J dropped 7 bases, with 10 bases sitting between them. Germline loops: CDR1 MDHEN, CDR2 SYDVKM. This CDR3 is built from 12 residues. The CDR3 region has the DNA TGTGCCAGCAGCGAGGGAGCCCAGCCCCAGCATTTT. Residues: CASSEGAQPQHF.

In regard to this clonotype: Found in a library prepared for alpha chains, this beta chain is an off-target read, and its abundance has little meaning. The CDR3 nucleotides read TGCAGTGCTAGTCGGGACAGATCTAACTATGGCTACACCTTC. The encoded protein is CSASRDRSNYGYTF. The chain recombines TRBV20-1 with TRBJ1-2; the match to TRBD1 covers 7 bases. Germline trimming cut 3 bases from V and 0 bases from J; bases unmatched to any gene: 4. The CDR3 contains 14 residues. Germline V gene data show CDR1 as DFQATT and CDR2 as SNEGSKA (reference sequence).

This clonotype was counted between two and nine times. Because this beta chain is a stray read in a library intended to capture alpha chains, its abundance should not be given much weight. The chain has TRBV6-5 and TRBJ1-1; D is unclear. Trimming took 5 bases from V and 5 from J, leaving 15 bases between them. Germline V gene sequence: CDR1 MNHEY, CDR2 SVGAGI. The CDR3 contains 14 residues. DNA of the CDR3: TGTGCCAGCAGTCGAGGAGGAGTATTTACTGAAGCTTTCTTT. Protein sequence: CASSRGGVFTEAFF.

This clonotype was recorded at least ten times. Found in a library prepared for alpha chains, this beta chain is an off-target read, and its abundance has little meaning. The chain combines TRBV13 with TRBJ1-2; no clear D gene. The CDR3 contains 13 residues. Trimming shortened V by 4 bases and J by 3 bases, and 9 bases separated the two germline ends. Germline values: CDR1 PRHDT, CDR2 FYEKMQ (reference sequence). The CDR3 here is CASSSALYYGYTF. CDR3 sequence (DNA): TGTGCCAGCAGCTCCGCCCTCTACTATGGCTACACCTTC.

This clonotype rates as medium-sized. Because this beta chain is a stray read in a library intended to capture alpha chains, its abundance should not be given much weight. The chain uses TRBV5-1 and TRBJ2-1; TRBD2 aligns across 10 bases. CDR3 length equals 15 residues. V lost 0 bases, J lost 4 bases, and 1 base stayed unmatched. Germline lookup yields CDR1 SGHRS and CDR2 YFSETQ. CDR3: CASSLVTSGYNEQFF. The CDR3 DNA reads as TGCGCCAGCAGCTTGGTGACTAGCGGGTACAATGAGCAGTTCTTC. The full variable domain, with the rest looked up from reference TRBV5-1 and TRBJ2-1, is KAGVTQTPRYLIKTRGQQVTLSCSPISGHRSVSWYQQTPGQGLQFLFEYFSETQRNKGNFPGRFSGRQFSNSRSEMNVSTLELGDSALYLCASSLVTSGYNEQFFGPGTRLTVL.

This clonotype was counted a few times. This beta chain represents an off-target read in a library built for alpha chains; its size is of limited meaning. The chain employs TRBV12-3 or TRBV12-4 and TRBJ2-3; D gene ambiguous. Trimming removed 3 bases from V and 6 bases from J, with 10 bases in between. The CDR3 covers 13 residues. The CDR3 nucleotides are TGTGCCAGCAGTTTTGTTTCTCTGGATACGCAGTATTTT. Translation gives CASSFVSLDTQYF.

In its sample, this clonotype ranks as medium-sized. This beta chain turned up in a library designed for alpha chains; as an off-target read, its abundance says little. The rearrangement links TRBV10-3 to TRBJ2-2, with a weak D call TRBD2 (6 bases). Trimming cost V 6 bases and J 2 bases, with 13 bases left between them. This CDR3 comprises 15 residues. Germline CDR1 reads ENHRY; CDR2 reads SYGVKD. This chain's CDR3 is CAIRPGLSNTGELFF. The CDR3 DNA is TGTGCCATCAGACCGGGACTGAGTAACACCGGGGAGCTGTTTTTT.